This TCR beta chain was sequenced in a study of T cell responses to AZD1222 COVID-19 vaccine. Study outcomes and limitations: The number of AZD1222 recipients seropositive at baseline was only five or six. Females made up more of the donors, who were largely white British, and clonal diversity may have come out too low. Spike as a whole was targeted by vaccine-associated CD4 TCRs, dominant at 160-218 and 743-854.

As for this clone: What it binds is not known.

The assay was immunoSEQ multiplex PCR, and TCRdb's table has in-frame clones only and misses some. The table includes 75,000 to 95,000 clones, about 88% detected once. The CDR3 is 16 residues long. Trimming pared 4 bases from V and 2 bases from J, leaving 16 bases between. Germline CDR1 is KGHSH and CDR2 is LQKENI. The sequence came from an adult in good health. Source: peripheral blood, taken on day 0 of AZD1222 vaccination. The chain links TRBV18 to TRBJ2-3; the D is unclear. The CDR3 sequence is CASSRVGVRITDTQYF. The CDR3 nucleotides read TGTGCCAGCTCACGGGTGGGTGTAAGAATCACAGATACGCAGTATTTT.